Below, 31 T cell receptor beta chains from the same sample are listed, as sequenced in a study of early stage breast cancer tumors. TCRdb's table, derived via immunoSEQ multiplex PCR, lists solely in-frame clones and lacks some. Of about 4,800 clones listed, around 72% are singletons. Specimen: normal breast tissue next to the tumor. These receptors all come from a person aged 55 to 70 with breast cancer.

V gene TRBV7-9 combines with J gene TRBJ2-2, with 8 positions matching TRBD2. The CDR3 length is 16 residues. The V gene end was trimmed by 3 bases and the J gene end by 4 bases; junction bases not matched to a gene: 7. The germline CDR1 and CDR2 sequences are SEHNR and FQNEAQ (reference sequence). The CDR3 reads CASSFKRGGRTGELFF. The CDR3 bases are TGTGCCAGCAGCTTTAAACGGGGGGGCCGCACCGGGGAGCTGTTTTTT. Using reference TRBV7-9 and TRBJ2-2 for the parts outside the CDR3, the full variable domain is DTGVSQNPRHKITKRGQNVTFRCDPISEHNRLYWYRQTLGQGPEFLTYFQNEAQLEKSRLLSDRFSAERPKGSFSTLEIQRTEQGDSAMYLCASSFKRGGRTGELFFGEGSRLTVL.

In this sample, this clone is medium-sized (0.01 to 0.1%). The V and J genes are TRBV13 and TRBJ1-2, with 9 bases lining up with TRBD1. Germline V gene lookup returns CDR1 PRHDT and CDR2 FYEKMQ (reference sequence). CDR3 size: 14 residues. Unmatched junction bases numbered 4, after V lost 5 bases and J lost 3 bases. The CDR3 DNA reads as TGTGCCAGCAGCACATGGACAGGGGACTATGGCTACACCTTC. The encoded protein is CASSTWTGDYGYTF.

The V and J genes are TRBV6-5 and TRBJ1-1; D is ambiguous. V was clipped by 0 bases and J by 6 bases, with 11 bases between them. The CDR3 totals 14 residues. The V gene's germline CDR1 is MNHEY and CDR2 SVGAGI. CDR3 loop: CASSYSWDIPEAFF. As DNA, the CDR3 is TGTGCCAGCAGTTACTCCTGGGATATCCCTGAAGCTTTCTTT.

This chain connects TRBV5-4 to TRBJ2-1; TRBD2 aligns across 15 bases. Germline trimming cut 10 bases from V and 7 bases from J; bases unmatched to any gene: 3. The V gene's germline CDR1 is SGHNT and CDR2 YYREEE (reference sequence). The CDR3 spans 13 residues. The CDR3 DNA reads as TGTGCCGGAGGACTAGCGGGAGGGAATGAGCAGTTCTTC. This encodes CAGGLAGGNEQFF. Based on the CDR3 plus reference TRBV5-4 and TRBJ2-1, the full variable domain is ETGVTQSPTHLIKTRGQQVTLRCSSQSGHNTVSWYQQALGQGPQFIFQYYREEENGRGNFPPRFSGLQFPNYSSELNVNALELDDSALYLCAGGLAGGNEQFFGPGTRLTVL.

The genes are TRBV7-3 and TRBJ2-2; 10 nucleotides match TRBD2. The CDR3 is made up of 16 amino acids. The germline gives CDR1 SGHTA, CDR2 FQGTGA. V shed 3 bases and J 0 bases; nucleotides not matched to a gene: 1. CDR3 region: CASSFTSGANTGELFF. In DNA, the CDR3 is TGTGCCAGCAGCTTCACTAGCGGGGCGAACACCGGGGAGCTGTTTTTT.

The CDR3 DNA sequence: TGTGCCATCAGCCGACAGGGACTCCAGCCCCAGCATTTT. Its translation: CAISRQGLQPQHF. The chain recombines TRBV10-3 with TRBJ1-5; 7 positions agree with TRBD1. The CDR3 extends over 13 amino acids. Trimming removed 6 bases from V and 7 bases from J; junction bases left unmatched: 6. Germline values: CDR1 ENHRY, CDR2 SYGVKD.

CDR3 coding DNA: TGTGCCAGCAGCTTATTCTACTTGGCGGCGGGGGAGACCCAGTACTTC. This gives the protein CASSLFYLAAGETQYF. The chain employs TRBV7-6 and TRBJ2-5; the D gene is possibly TRBD2 (6 bases). The length of the CDR3 is 16 residues. V dropped 2 bases and J dropped 5 bases, with 18 bases sitting between them. CDR1 and CDR2 (germline): SGHVS, FNYEAQ.

The chain couples TRBV14 to TRBJ2-5; D assignment may be TRBD1 or TRBD2 (6 bases each). The germline V gene has CDR1 SGHDN and CDR2 FVKESK. Trimming cost V 4 bases and J 5 bases, with 14 bases left between them. The CDR3 spans 14 residues. CDR3 in DNA: TGTGCCAGCAGCCGCTACTCGGGGGCGGAGACCCAGTACTTC. Protein product: CASSRYSGAETQYF.

The rearrangement uses TRBV7-9 and TRBJ1-2; D remains unclear. The CDR3 sequence is 14 residues long. Per the germline V gene, CDR1 is SEHNR and CDR2 is FQNEAQ (reference sequence). V shed 1 base and J shed 7 bases, with 13 bases lying between them. Written as DNA, the CDR3 is TGTGCCAGCAGCTTAGGCTCCGTAACTAGTGGCTACACCTTC. Amino acids: CASSLGSVTSGYTF. The complete variable domain, with remaining parts taken from reference TRBV7-9 and TRBJ1-2, reads DTGVSQNPRHKITKRGQNVTFRCDPISEHNRLYWYRQTLGQGPEFLTYFQNEAQLEKSRLLSDRFSAERPKGSFSTLEIQRTEQGDSAMYLCASSLGSVTSGYTFGSGTRLTVV.

This chain uses TRBV6-5 with TRBJ1-2; 10 positions match TRBD1. Germline trimming cut 5 bases from V and 4 bases from J; bases unmatched to any gene: 4. CDR3 length: 14 residues. Per germline, CDR1 MNHEY and CDR2 SVGAGI. The CDR3 DNA reads TGTGCCAGCAGTGCAGGACAGGGGGGCTATGGCTACACCTTC. It translates to CASSAGQGGYGYTF.

This sequence joins TRBV27 and TRBJ1-2; TRBD1 might be the D (5 bases). Germline V gene lookup returns CDR1 MNHEY and CDR2 SMNVEV (reference sequence). The CDR3 sequence is 14 residues long. V was trimmed by 5 bases and J by 1 base, leaving 11 bases between them. The CDR3 loop reads CASSLVGGNYGYTF. The DNA of the CDR3 is TGTGCCAGCAGTCTTGTGGGGGGTAACTATGGCTACACCTTC.

The chain uses TRBV4-1 and TRBJ2-1; 11 positions match TRBD2. V shed 0 bases, J shed 8 bases, and the junction held 3 bases outside the gene matches. Germline V CDR1 and CDR2: MGHRA, YSYEKL. CDR3 length: 15 residues. CDR3 residues: CASSQDDSGGDEQFF. The CDR3 DNA follows: TGCGCCAGCAGCCAAGATGATAGCGGGGGGGATGAGCAGTTCTTC.

The chain recombines TRBV11-2 with TRBJ2-5; no clear D gene. Germline V gene data show CDR1 as SGHAT and CDR2 as FQNNGV. The CDR3 spans 13 residues. Trimming pared 5 bases from V and 5 bases from J, leaving 12 bases between. The CDR3 DNA follows: TGTGCCAGCAGCCCGGGTCTTCGGGAGACCCAGTACTTC. Translation: CASSPGLRETQYF.

This CDR3 reads CASSTGQGQNTEAFF. CDR3 in DNA: TGCGCCAGCAGCACGGGACAGGGCCAGAACACTGAAGCTTTCTTT. The J gene is TRBJ1-1, the V gene TRBV5-1; TRBD1 matches 9 bases. The CDR3 spans 15 residues. Germline values: CDR1 SGHRS, CDR2 YFSETQ. The V segment lost 4 bases and the J segment 1 base; nucleotides outside the gene matches: 5.

The J gene is TRBJ1-5, the V gene TRBV6-6; 8 positions agree with TRBD1. The CDR3 runs to 14 residues. The germline CDR1 and CDR2 sequences are MNHNY and SVGAGI (reference sequence). V was clipped by 6 bases and J by 5 bases; unmatched bases: 6. The DNA of the CDR3 is TGTGCCAGCAGCCCCGGGACAGGCTATCAGCCCCAGCATTTT. Amino acid sequence: CASSPGTGYQPQHF.

V usage is TRBV2 and J usage is TRBJ1-3, with D possibly matching TRBD1 (6 bases). This CDR3 is 14 amino acids long. CDR1 SNHLY and CDR2 FYNNEI come from the germline V gene. V shed 6 bases and J shed 4 bases, with 13 bases lying between them. CDR3 residues: CASRKGGSGNTIYF. The CDR3 DNA is TGTGCCAGCAGAAAAGGGGGATCCGGAAACACCATATATTTT. The full variable domain, with the rest looked up from reference TRBV2 and TRBJ1-3, is EPEVTQTPSHQVTQMGQEVILRCVPISNHLYFYWYRQILGQKVEFLVSFYNNEISEKSEIFDDQFSVERPDGSNFTLKIRSTKLEDSAMYFCASRKGGSGNTIYFGEGSWLTVV.

V gene TRBV4-1 combines with J gene TRBJ2-4; 8 nucleotides match TRBD1. Germline trimming cut 1 base from V and 5 bases from J; bases unmatched to any gene: 4. CDR1 and CDR2 (germline): MGHRA, YSYEKL. CDR3 length equals 15 residues. The CDR3 sequence: CASSQVTTGENIQYF. CDR3 nucleotides: TGCGCCAGCAGCCAAGTTACGACAGGGGAAAACATTCAGTACTTC.

This clone was counted a single time. The chain recombines TRBV7-9 with TRBJ2-3; D possibly corresponds to TRBD1 (5 bases). Germline V gene lookup returns CDR1 SEHNR and CDR2 FQNEAQ (reference sequence). Trimming left V 6 bases short and J 0 bases short, with 10 bases between. The CDR3 runs to 14 residues. The CDR3 reads CASRPGQSTDTQYF. CDR3 bases: TGTGCCAGCAGGCCTGGACAAAGCACAGATACGCAGTATTTT.

This clone is deemed large (0.1 to 1%). The rearrangement uses TRBV2 and TRBJ2-7; D is unclear. The germline V and J ends were trimmed by 6 bases and 3 bases, with 12 bases remaining between them. This CDR3 spans 13 amino acids. The germline gives CDR1 SNHLY, CDR2 FYNNEI. The CDR3 protein is CASSSDMDYEQYF. The CDR3 DNA sequence: TGTGCCAGCAGCAGCGACATGGACTACGAGCAGTACTTC.

This rearrangement joins TRBV6-5 to TRBJ2-2; 8 nucleotides line up with TRBD1. The CDR3 extends over 13 amino acids. Trimming cost V 8 bases and J 1 base; bases outside gene matches: 0. Germline-derived CDR1 and CDR2 are MNHEY and SVGAGI. The CDR3 DNA sequence: TGTGCCAGCGACAGGGGGAACACCGGGGAGCTGTTTTTT. Residues: CASDRGNTGELFF.

This CDR3 is CASSPETMVFDEQFF. CDR3 DNA sequence: TGTGCCAGCTCACCAGAGACTATGGTTTTCGATGAGCAGTTCTTC. This chain joins TRBV18 and TRBJ2-1, with D perhaps matching TRBD2 (5 bases). The germline gives CDR1 KGHSH, CDR2 LQKENI. The CDR3 spans 15 residues. V was clipped by 2 bases and J by 8 bases, with 16 bases between them.

A few counts support this clone. This chain links TRBV7-9 with TRBJ2-6; D remains ambiguous. The CDR3 has 14 amino acids. Germline V gene sequence: CDR1 SEHNR, CDR2 FQNEAQ (reference sequence). V was cut by 3 bases and J by 5 bases, with 8 bases left in between. This CDR3 reads CASSFPVRANVLTF. Here the CDR3 DNA reads TGTGCCAGCAGCTTCCCGGTGAGGGCCAACGTCCTGACTTTC.

The chain couples TRBV19 to TRBJ2-2, with 7 bases identical to TRBD1. Unmatched junction bases numbered 10, after V lost 9 bases and J lost 0 bases. This CDR3 has 16 amino acids. Looked up from germline, CDR1 is LNHDA and CDR2 is SQIVND (reference sequence). CDR3 sequence (DNA): TGTGCCAGCGGTGGGACAGCGGCTACGAACACCGGGGAGCTGTTTTTT. It is translated as CASGGTAATNTGELFF.

The chain recombines TRBV6-1 with TRBJ2-4; D could derive from TRBD1 or TRBD2 (5 bases each). The CDR3 consists of 17 residues. The germline V gene encodes CDR1 MNHNS and CDR2 SASEGT. The V end was cut by 2 bases, the J end by 7 bases, with 21 bases between. CDR3 loop: CASSEPLIGARANIQYF. CDR3 nucleotide sequence: TGTGCCAGCAGTGAACCCCTGATAGGGGCGCGGGCGAACATTCAGTACTTC.

This clone was seen just once. The chain employs TRBV18 and TRBJ2-7, with D perhaps TRBD1 or TRBD2 (6 bases each). The CDR3 has 14 amino acids. V lost 6 bases to trimming and J lost 1 base, with 13 bases between them. Germline V gives CDR1 KGHSH, CDR2 LQKENI. The CDR3 spells CASSGGVGSYEQYF. The CDR3 DNA reads as TGTGCCAGCTCCGGGGGCGTAGGGTCCTACGAGCAGTACTTC.

This clone was found once. The V call is TRBV7-6, the J call TRBJ2-2; no clear D gene. The V gene's germline CDR1 is SGHVS and CDR2 FNYEAQ. The CDR3 runs to 12 residues. Trimming shortened V by 5 bases and J by 6 bases, and 7 bases separated the two germline ends. DNA of the CDR3: TGTGCCAGCAGCAGAGGCCCCGGGGAGCTGTTTTTT. Protein product: CASSRGPGELFF.

V usage is TRBV21-1 and J usage is TRBJ2-2; the tabulated D call, TRBD2, remains unverified against the DNA. TRBV21-1 is shown as a pseudogene. There are 18 residues in the CDR3. CDR3 residues: CASSGGMGVPANTGELFF. The CDR3 DNA reads as TGTGCCAGCAGCGGAGGCATGGGCGTACCCGCGAACACCGGGGAGCTGTTTTTT.

This clone was observed a handful of times. CDR3 amino acids: CASSLLRDTAGYTF. In DNA form, the CDR3 reads TGTGCCAGCAGCCTCCTACGGGACACTGCAGGCTACACCTTC. This chain connects TRBV7-2 to TRBJ1-2, with a tentative D call TRBD1 (6 bases). V was pared by 5 bases and J by 8 bases, with 18 bases between. Germline-derived CDR1 and CDR2 are SGHTA and FQGNSA. The CDR3 loop spans 14 amino acids.

J is TRBJ2-6 and V is TRBV5-4; perhaps TRBD1 as D (5 bases). CDR3 length equals 17 residues. Germline V gene lookup returns CDR1 SGHNT and CDR2 YYREEE (reference sequence). Deletions cut 5 bases from V and 0 bases from J, with 15 bases between. The CDR3 coding sequence is TGTGCCAGCAGTGGGGCAGGATCACTCTCTGGGGCCAACGTCCTGACTTTC. Translation gives CASSGAGSLSGANVLTF.

The rearrangement joins TRBV18 to TRBJ2-7, with 11 bases matching TRBD1. Germline loops: CDR1 KGHSH, CDR2 LQKENI. V lost 5 bases to trimming and J lost 2 bases; unmatched junction nucleotides: 5. The CDR3 loop spans 15 amino acids. The CDR3 DNA is TGTGCCAGCTCAACAGGACAGGGGGCGCCCTACGAGCAGTACTTC. As protein: CASSTGQGAPYEQYF.

This clone was counted between two and nine times. The rearrangement links TRBV7-9 to TRBJ1-5; 7 bases fit TRBD1. J lost 6 bases, V lost 4 bases, and 6 bases had no gene match. Germline V CDR1 and CDR2: SEHNR, FQNEAQ (reference sequence). CDR3 length: 14 amino acids. CDR3 sequence reads: CASSSGGEFQPQHF. The DNA for the CDR3 is TGTGCCAGCAGCTCAGGGGGGGAGTTTCAGCCCCAGCATTTT.